This entry lists 13 T cell receptor beta chains sequenced from one sample in a study of CD8 T cells in ankylosing spondylitis. Each CDR3 protein gets one entry after TCRdb re-called the 5' RACE reads with MiXCR. The data contain 180,000 or so distinct CDR3 sequences, approximately 10% of them singletons. Sample: blood, either unsorted or a sorted T cell fraction (not recorded which). These receptors were taken from a male donor with ankylosing spondylitis or in good health (not recorded which).

This clonotype has ten or more counts. The V call is TRBV7-6, the J call TRBJ2-7, with 9 bases identical to TRBD1. V trimming: 5 bases; J trimming: 6 bases; junction bases outside the gene matches: 11. The germline V gene encodes CDR1 SGHVS and CDR2 FNYEAQ. CDR3 size: 15 residues. This CDR3 reads CASSITGTGIPEQYF. In nucleotides, the CDR3 is TGTGCCAGCAGCATAACCGGGACAGGGATCCCCGAGCAGTACTTC.

This clonotype showed up many times. The chain carries TRBV20-1 and TRBJ2-2; no clear D gene. CDR1 and CDR2 from the germline V gene are DFQATT and SNEGSKA (reference sequence). This CDR3 has 14 residues. V lost 0 bases and J 4 bases, leaving 9 bases between the germline ends. Here the CDR3 reads CSARDEAITGELFF. CDR3 DNA: TGCAGTGCTAGAGATGAGGCTATCACCGGGGAGCTGTTTTTT.

The chain is built from TRBV10-3 and TRBJ1-1; D uncertain. Germline CDR1 reads ENHRY; CDR2 reads SYGVKD. This CDR3 has 15 amino acids. The V end was cut by 8 bases, the J end by 0 bases, with 16 bases between. The CDR3 bases are TGTGCCATCGGCAGATCTAGCCCCATGAACACTGAAGCTTTCTTT. As protein: CAIGRSSPMNTEAFF.

This clonotype occurred a few times. The chain employs TRBV3-1 and TRBJ2-7; possibly TRBD1 or TRBD2 for D (5 bases each). Germline V CDR1 and CDR2: LGHDT, YNNKEL (reference sequence). V was pared by 4 bases and J by 2 bases, with 12 bases between. This CDR3 is built from 14 residues. This chain's CDR3 is CASSPRDGTYEQYF. The CDR3 bases are TGTGCCAGCAGCCCCCGGGACGGTACCTACGAGCAGTACTTC.

This clonotype has a handful of counts. The rearrangement uses TRBV5-6 and TRBJ2-1, with 9 bases aligning to TRBD1. The germline CDR1 and CDR2 sequences are SGHDT and YYEEEE. CDR3 length equals 15 residues. V lost 3 bases and J lost 5; bases outside the gene matches: 6. The CDR3 nucleotides are TGTGCCAGCAGCTGGCCGGGACAGGGCAACAATGAGCAGTTCTTC. Translating it yields CASSWPGQGNNEQFF.

This clonotype was detected a few times. V gene TRBV5-1 combines with J gene TRBJ2-3; TRBD1 is a possible D gene (5 bases). Germline V lookup: CDR1 SGHRS, CDR2 YFSETQ. Trimming pared 4 bases from V and 3 bases from J, leaving 18 bases between. This CDR3 comprises 16 residues. This CDR3 is CASSQTGHGGTDTQYF. The CDR3 DNA sequence: TGCGCCAGCAGCCAAACCGGACACGGTGGAACAGATACGCAGTATTTT.

This clonotype was counted ten times or more. The V call is TRBV5-1, the J call TRBJ2-5, with D perhaps TRBD1 (5 bases). The germline V gene has CDR1 SGHRS and CDR2 YFSETQ. V was pared by 0 bases and J by 4 bases, with 13 bases between. The length of the CDR3 is 15 residues. The CDR3 is CASSLEGIGGETQYF. The CDR3 DNA follows: TGCGCCAGCAGCTTGGAGGGGATCGGCGGAGAGACCCAGTACTTC.

This chain connects TRBV20-1 to TRBJ1-5; D unclear. Germline V gives CDR1 DFQATT, CDR2 SNEGSKA (reference sequence). CDR3 length: 14 residues. Between the trimmed V and J ends, which lost 3 bases and 4 bases, there was a span of 13 bases. The CDR3 DNA reads TGCAGTGCTAGCATAGAGACAAATAATCAGCCCCAGCATTTT. This sequence encodes CSASIETNNQPQHF.

Ten or more counts support this clonotype. The CDR3 reads CASSLVGVGSEQYF. The CDR3, as DNA: TGTGCCAGCAGCTTAGTAGGCGTCGGGTCCGAGCAGTACTTC. This chain uses TRBV7-9 with TRBJ2-7; D not certain. Trimming cost V 1 base and J 6 bases, with 13 bases left between them. CDR1 and CDR2 (germline): SEHNR, FQNEAQ (reference sequence). The CDR3 length is 14 residues. Filled out from reference TRBV7-9 and TRBJ2-7, the complete variable domain reads DTGVSQNPRHKITKRGQNVTFRCDPISEHNRLYWYRQTLGQGPEFLTYFQNEAQLEKSRLLSDRFSAERPKGSFSTLEIQRTEQGDSAMYLCASSLVGVGSEQYFGPGTRLTVT.

This clonotype has only one observation. The V call is TRBV7-2, the J call TRBJ2-2; D unclear. CDR1 is SGHTA, CDR2 FQGNSA, per germline. Trimming pared 1 base from V and 4 bases from J, leaving 13 bases between. This CDR3 has 16 amino acids. The CDR3 sequence: CASSLVGTAVTGELFF. DNA of the CDR3: TGTGCCAGCAGCTTAGTAGGCACGGCGGTCACCGGGGAGCTGTTTTTT. Full variable domain (rest looked up from reference TRBV7-2 and TRBJ2-2): GAGVSQSPSNKVTEKGKDVELRCDPISGHTALYWYRQSLGQGLEFLIYFQGNSAPDKSGLPSDRFSAERTGGSVSTLTIQRTQQEDSAVYLCASSLVGTAVTGELFFGEGSRLTVL.

This clonotype was found many times. The CDR3, as DNA: TGTGCCAGCAGTCCCCCATACCAAGGGCGAGCCGTTACGCAGTATTTT. It translates to CASSPPYQGRAVTQYF. The chain carries TRBV12-3 or TRBV12-4 and TRBJ2-3; D is ambiguous. Trimming removed 5 bases at V and 8 bases at J, with 23 bases between. The CDR3 sequence is 16 residues long.

The table lists this clonotype with many counts. This chain connects TRBV20-1 to TRBJ2-1; D not certain. V was clipped by 2 bases and J by 7 bases, with 12 bases between them. CDR3 size: 13 residues. CDR1 DFQATT and CDR2 SNEGSKA come from the germline V gene (reference sequence). The CDR3 is CSARTSIWNEQFF. As DNA, the CDR3 is TGCAGTGCTAGAACCAGTATTTGGAATGAGCAGTTCTTC.

In this sample, this clonotype turned up a few times. This chain uses TRBV5-1 with TRBJ2-1; 8 nucleotides agree with TRBD2. CDR1 and CDR2 from the germline V gene are SGHRS and YFSETQ. The CDR3 has 16 amino acids. V gave up 5 bases and J gave up 3 bases; unmatched junction bases: 10. The chain's CDR3 is CASRLSSGGDYNEQFF. CDR3 bases: TGCGCCAGCAGGTTGTCCAGCGGGGGAGACTACAATGAGCAGTTCTTC.